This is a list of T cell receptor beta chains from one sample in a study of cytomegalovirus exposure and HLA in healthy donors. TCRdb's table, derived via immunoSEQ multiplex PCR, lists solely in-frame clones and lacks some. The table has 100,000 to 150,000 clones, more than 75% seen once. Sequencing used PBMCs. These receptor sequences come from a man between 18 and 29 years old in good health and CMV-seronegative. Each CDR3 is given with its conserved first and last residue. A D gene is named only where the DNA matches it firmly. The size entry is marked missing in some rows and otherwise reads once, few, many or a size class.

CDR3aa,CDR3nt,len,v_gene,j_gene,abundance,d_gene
CASSARQGMGRLEAEAFF,TGTGCCAGTAGTGCCCGACAGGGGATGGGTAGGTTAGAGGCTGAAGCTTTCTTT,18,TRBV19,TRBJ1-1,few,TRBD1
CASSGRLRTVNYGYTF,TGTGCCAGCAGCGGTCGGTTGAGGACAGTCAACTATGGCTACACCTTC,16,TRBV6-4,TRBJ1-2,few,.
CASSFGGTSGSTDTQYF,TGTGCCAGCAGCTTTGGCGGGACTAGCGGGAGCACAGATACGCAGTATTTT,17,TRBV7-2,TRBJ2-3,.,TRBD2
CASSAGQGGGWTEAFF,TGTGCCAGCAGCGCCGGACAGGGAGGGGGTTGGACTGAAGCTTTCTTT,16,TRBV5-4,TRBJ1-1,.,TRBD1
CASSPPGQGNTEAFF,TGTGCCAGCTCACCACCGGGACAGGGGAACACTGAAGCTTTCTTT,15,TRBV18,TRBJ1-1,once,TRBD1
CASSYAPVHEAFF,TGTGCCAGCAGTTACGCCCCAGTACACGAAGCTTTCTTT,13,TRBV27,TRBJ1-1,.,.
CASARDRGDYGYTF,TGTGCCAGCGCCCGGGACAGGGGGGACTATGGCTACACCTTC,14,TRBV2,TRBJ1-2,.,TRBD1
CASSPTGQGFTEAFF,TGTGCCAGCAGTCCTACTGGACAGGGATTCACTGAAGCTTTCTTT,15,TRBV28,TRBJ1-1,.,TRBD1
CASSDRGTGRGSGAMNTEAFF,TGTGCCAGCAGTGACCGGGGGACAGGGAGGGGGTCAGGGGCTATGAACACTGAAGCTTTCTTT,21,TRBV6-4,TRBJ1-1,.,TRBD1
CASSHSKGAGELFF,TGTGCCAGCAGCCACTCAAAGGGGGCCGGGGAGCTGTTTTTT,14,TRBV4-2,TRBJ2-2,.,.
CSVDPGVAGIWSGEQYF,TGCAGCGTTGATCCTGGGGTGGCGGGAATTTGGTCAGGCGAGCAGTACTTC,17,TRBV29-1,TRBJ2-7,.,.
CASSPGLAGLNEQFF,TGTGCCAGCAGTCCGGGACTAGCGGGGCTTAATGAGCAGTTCTTC,15,TRBV11-3,TRBJ2-1,.,TRBD2
CASSPLTSTDTQYF,TGCGCCAGCAGCCCCTTGACTAGCACAGATACGCAGTATTTT,14,TRBV4-1,TRBJ2-3,.,.
CASRRTGNVREQYF,TGTGCCAGCAGGCGAACGGGGAACGTTCGTGAGCAGTACTTC,14,TRBV27,TRBJ2-7,few,.
CASSASGTGASEQYF,TGTGCCAGCAGCGCATCCGGGACAGGAGCCTCCGAGCAGTACTTC,15,TRBV7-3,TRBJ2-7,.,TRBD1
CASNLPGQASSGANVLTF,TGTGCCAGTAACCTTCCGGGACAGGCGAGCTCTGGGGCCAACGTCCTGACTTTC,18,TRBV19,TRBJ2-6,.,TRBD1
CASSTEGGGYTF,TGTGCCAGCAGTACCGAGGGAGGTGGCTACACCTTC,12,TRBV6-5,TRBJ1-2,.,.
CASSIGGGFYNEQFF,TGTGCCAGTAGTATAGGCGGGGGATTCTACAATGAGCAGTTCTTC,15,TRBV19,TRBJ2-1,.,TRBD2
CASSLDGGVGYEQYF,TGTGCCAGCAGCTTGGATGGGGGGGTGGGCTACGAGCAGTACTTC,15,TRBV5-4,TRBJ2-7,.,TRBD2
CASSPRGTSGLTGELFF,TGTGCCAGCAGCCCACGGGGGACTAGCGGATTAACCGGGGAGCTGTTTTTT,17,TRBV9,TRBJ2-2,.,TRBD2
CASSQCTRDREATDTQYF,TGTGCCAGCAGCCAATGTACCCGGGACAGGGAAGCCACAGATACGCAGTATTTT,18,TRBV21-1,TRBJ2-3,.,.
CSASTGTTNQPQHF,TGCAGCGCTTCCACCGGGACAACGAATCAGCCCCAGCATTTT,14,TRBV29-1,TRBJ1-5,once,.
CASSKPDGTEAFF,TGTGCCAGTAGTAAACCAGACGGGACAGAAGCTTTCTTT,13,TRBV19,TRBJ1-1,.,.
CASSEETVTYEQYF,TGTGCCAGCAGTGAAGAGACAGTTACCTACGAGCAGTACTTC,14,TRBV2,TRBJ2-7,.,.
CASRGVGAFF,TGTGCCAGCCGGGGAGTGGGGGCTTTCTTT,10,TRBV19,TRBJ1-1,.,.
CASTRTSGGPTDTQYF,TGTGCCAGTACCCGGACTAGCGGGGGTCCCACAGATACGCAGTATTTT,16,TRBV19,TRBJ2-3,.,TRBD2
CATSRDPGGRGYGYTF,TGTGCCACCAGCAGAGATCCCGGCGGGAGGGGCTATGGCTACACCTTC,16,TRBV15,TRBJ1-2,.,.
CASSVAAGGNEKLFF,TGTGCCAGCAGCGTAGCAGCAGGGGGCAATGAAAAACTGTTTTTT,15,TRBV9,TRBJ1-4,.,TRBD1
CASSLAMAGGSYEQYF,TGTGCCAGCAGCTTGGCAATGGCGGGGGGGTCCTACGAGCAGTACTTC,16,TRBV5-6,TRBJ2-7,.,TRBD2
CASSYGTGLPGELFF,TGTGCCAGCAGTTACGGGACAGGCCTCCCCGGGGAGCTGTTTTTT,15,TRBV6-5,TRBJ2-2,.,TRBD1
CASSSPEFEAFF,TGTGCCAGCAGCTCCCCTGAGTTTGAAGCTTTCTTT,12,TRBV13,TRBJ1-1,.,.
CASSLSSQGPNQPQHF,TGTGCCAGCAGTTTATCCTCGCAGGGTCCCAATCAGCCCCAGCATTTT,16,TRBV27,TRBJ1-5,.,.
CASSFAGNYGYTF,TGTGCCAGCAGTTTCGCAGGAAACTATGGCTACACCTTC,13,TRBV27,TRBJ1-2,.,.
CASRMTDAYGYTF,TGTGCCAGCAGGATGACAGACGCGTATGGCTACACCTTC,13,TRBV6-5,TRBJ1-2,.,.
CSVGEGPNEKLFF,TGCAGCGTTGGGGAGGGCCCGAATGAAAAACTGTTTTTT,13,TRBV29-1,TRBJ1-4,.,.
CASSLAGQGASEAFF,TGTGCCAGCAGCTTGGCCGGTCAGGGGGCCTCTGAAGCTTTCTTT,15,TRBV5-4,TRBJ1-1,.,TRBD1
CASSPLGAALVNEQYF,TGTGCCAGCAGCCCCCTCGGAGCGGCTCTCGTAAACGAGCAGTACTTC,16,TRBV5-4,TRBJ2-7,.,.
CASSLGGQIYEQYF,TGTGCCAGCAGCTTGGGGGGACAGATCTACGAGCAGTACTTC,14,TRBV12-1,TRBJ2-7,.,.
CASSETSNYGYTF,TGTGCCAGCAGTGAGACATCTAACTATGGCTACACCTTC,13,TRBV2,TRBJ1-2,.,.
CASSLGRVGTEAFF,TGTGCCAGCAGTTTGGGCAGGGTGGGCACTGAAGCTTTCTTT,14,TRBV27,TRBJ1-1,.,.
CASSVQGGDYEQYF,TGTGCCAGCAGCGTACAGGGGGGGGACTACGAGCAGTACTTC,14,TRBV7-3,TRBJ2-7,.,.
CASSFSGTAEQFF,TGTGCCAGCAGCTTTTCCGGGACAGCCGAGCAGTTCTTC,13,TRBV7-6,TRBJ2-1,.,TRBD1
CATSRQGPSSNQPQHF,TGTGCCACCAGCAGACAGGGGCCCTCGAGCAATCAGCCCCAGCATTTT,16,TRBV15,TRBJ1-5,.,.